The clone carrying this TCR beta chain was seen ten or more times. The target antigen is unknown. The data derive from a study of early T cells in non-severe SARS-CoV-2 infection. Study-level background: Chains from this unsorted whole-blood bulk RNA could not be paired. Study results and limitations: Anti-spike CD8 responses were favored by VDJdb matching, which missed private and CD4 specificities.

Trimming cost V 6 bases and J 10 bases, with 9 bases left between them. This CDR3 region has 9 residues. Germline V gene sequence: CDR1 DFQATT, CDR2 SNEGSKA (reference sequence). Each cDNA molecule carried a unique molecular identifier. TCRdb recomputed calls from the 5' RACE reads with MiXCR, one row per CDR3 protein. The data contain around 66,000 distinct CDR3 sequences, 13% of them seen just once; the ten biggest clones take up 7.5% to 9%. The specimen was whole blood. The TCR was taken from an adult who was a healthcare worker with PCR-confirmed SARS-CoV-2 infection or an uninfected control (not recorded which). The chain carries TRBV20-1 and TRBJ1-2; no firm D call. CDR3 amino acids: CSAAFHYTF. The CDR3 bases are TGCAGTGCCGCGTTTCACTACACCTTC.